The rows below give T cell receptor beta chains drawn from one sample of a study of cytomegalovirus exposure and HLA in healthy donors. The method was immunoSEQ multiplex PCR; TCRdb's version includes in-frame clones alone and lacks a portion of them. Of 95,000 to 110,000 clones in the sample, roughly 73% were seen once. Sequences were obtained from PBMCs. The receptors here all came from a man between 25 and 39 years old in good health and CMV-seronegative. Both conserved end residues are part of each CDR3. The order of the fields is D gene, clone size, V gene, J gene, CDR3 DNA, CDR3 protein. D genes are given only for firm matches. Rows give clone size only sometimes, using once, few, many, or a class for an expanded clone.

-	few	TRBV28	TRBJ1-2	TGTGCCAGCAGTTTAAGGGAAGGGGTCTATGGCTACACCTTC	CASSLREGVYGYTF
TRBD1	-	TRBV7-9	TRBJ2-3	TGTGCCAGCAGCTTCGGGACAGGGGCCCCAGATACGCAGTATTTT	CASSFGTGAPDTQYF
-	-	TRBV19	TRBJ1-2	TGTGCCAGCTCAACAGGGCTCGATGGCTACACCTTC	CASSTGLDGYTF
-	-	TRBV9	TRBJ2-2	TGTGCCAGCAGCTCCGGACTTAACACCGGGGAGCTGTTTTTT	CASSSGLNTGELFF
TRBD1	medium-sized	TRBV28	TRBJ1-4	TGTGCCAGCGGATGTCCGGGACAGGTAAAAAGGGCCCTTTTT	CASGCPGQVKRALF
TRBD1	-	TRBV19	TRBJ2-1	TGTGCCAGTAGTATCTCTTTTAGGGACAGGGTCCTCAATGAGCAGTTCTTC	CASSISFRDRVLNEQFF
-	-	TRBV5-1	TRBJ1-4	TGCGCCAGCAGAGCTGGGGCCAGGGATGAAAAACTGTTTTTT	CASRAGARDEKLFF
-	many	TRBV4-1	TRBJ1-1	TGCGCCAGCAGCCTTCAAAAGGACAGACTTAACACTGAAGCTTTCTTT	CASSLQKDRLNTEAFF
-	once	TRBV9	TRBJ1-1	TGTGCCAGCAGCGCGAGGGGAGGGAGCACTGAAGCTTTCTTT	CASSARGGSTEAFF
-	-	TRBV4-1	TRBJ1-2	TGCGCCAGCAGCCAAGCGGGGGACCAAGATGGCTACACCTTC	CASSQAGDQDGYTF
-	-	TRBV6-1	TRBJ1-2	TGTGCCAGCAGCCCTTCGGCTAACTATGGCTACACCTTC	CASSPSANYGYTF
-	once	TRBV6-5	TRBJ2-7	TGTGCCAGCAGTTACAGTCAGGGGAACTACGAGCAGTACTTC	CASSYSQGNYEQYF
-	-	TRBV5-1	TRBJ2-2	TGCGCCAGCAGCTTCGTAGGCCAGACCGGGGAGTTGTTTTTT	CASSFVGQTGELFF
-	-	TRBV6-5	TRBJ2-5	TGTGCCAGCAGTTACTCTGTCAGGTCCCAAGAGACCCAGTACTTC	CASSYSVRSQETQYF
TRBD1	-	TRBV28	TRBJ1-1	TGTGCCAGCTCCTCCCCAGGGACAGGGTCTGAAGCTTTCTTT	CASSSPGTGSEAFF
-	-	TRBV7-9	TRBJ1-1	TGTGCCTACATGGGGGGGGAAACTGAAGCTTTCTTT	CAYMGGETEAFF
-	few	TRBV27	TRBJ2-6	TGTGCCAGCAGAACGAGCTCTGGGGCCAACGTCCTGACTTTC	CASRTSSGANVLTF
-	-	TRBV5-1	TRBJ2-3	TGCGCCAGCAGCTTGGAAAGCACAGGGACAGATACGCAGTATTTT	CASSLESTGTDTQYF
TRBD1	-	TRBV5-1	TRBJ2-1	TGCGCCAGCAGCTTACCCGACAGGGTGAACAAGAACTACAATGAGCAGTTCTTC	CASSLPDRVNKNYNEQFF
-	-	TRBV19	TRBJ2-1	TGTGCCAGTACCCCACGTGGGGGGGGGCTCAATGAGCAGTTCTTC	CASTPRGGGLNEQFF
-	-	TRBV29-1	TRBJ2-2	TGCAGCGTTGACCGGGGAAGGAACACCGGGGAGCTGTTTTTT	CSVDRGRNTGELFF
TRBD1	-	TRBV6-4	TRBJ2-2	TGTGCCAGCAAAACGACAGGGTCGGCCGGGGAGCTGTTTTTT	CASKTTGSAGELFF
-	few	TRBV5-4	TRBJ1-1	TGTGCCAGCAGCTTGGCCGGACAGTTTGAAGCTTTCTTT	CASSLAGQFEAFF
TRBD1	once	TRBV30	TRBJ2-7	TGTGCCTGGAGCCGGACAGGGAACTCCTACGAGCAGTACTTC	CAWSRTGNSYEQYF
-	few	TRBV9	TRBJ1-2	TGTGCCAGCAGCGCCGGGGGAGGGGAGGGCTACACCTTC	CASSAGGGEGYTF
-	-	TRBV21-1	TRBJ2-7	TGTGCCAGCAGCAAATGCGATCGGGCCTACGAGCAGTACTTC	CASSKCDRAYEQYF
-	-	TRBV5-1	TRBJ2-7	TGCGCCAGCAGCTTCGAACCGACAGTTTCCTGGCAGTACTTC	CASSFEPTVSWQYF
-	few	TRBV28	TRBJ2-7	TGTGCCAGCAGTTTGGTAGCGGCCCCCTACGAGCAGTACTTC	CASSLVAAPYEQYF
TRBD2	-	TRBV7-8	TRBJ2-1	TGTGCCAGCAGCTACTCCGGGACTAGGAACTCCAATGAGCAGTTCTTC	CASSYSGTRNSNEQFF
-	once	TRBV20-1	TRBJ2-1	TGCAGTGCAAGACAGCGGGATGAGCAGTTCTTC	CSARQRDEQFF
TRBD1	-	TRBV9	TRBJ2-2	TGTGCCAGCAGCACCTCGACAGGGTTGGGAACCGGGGAGCTGTTTTTT	CASSTSTGLGTGELFF
TRBD2	once	TRBV10-3	TRBJ2-7	TGTGCCATCAGAGCGGGAGGCTCCTACGAGCAGTACTTC	CAIRAGGSYEQYF
-	-	TRBV7-8	TRBJ2-7	TGTGCCAGCAGCTTAATTGCGGCAGGGGGGAACGAGCAGTACTTC	CASSLIAAGGNEQYF
TRBD1	-	TRBV7-2	TRBJ1-2	TGTGCCAGCAGCTTAAAAGCCGGGACAGTCCTCTATGGCTACACCTTC	CASSLKAGTVLYGYTF
-	-	TRBV6-6	TRBJ1-2	TGTGCCAGCAGTCGCGGGACCGCCGACTATGGCTACACCTTC	CASSRGTADYGYTF
TRBD1	-	TRBV27	TRBJ2-1	TGTGCCAGCAGTTTAGGGACAGGGCCCTACAATGAGCAGTTCTTC	CASSLGTGPYNEQFF
-	-	TRBV6-1	TRBJ1-5	TGTGCCAGCAGTGAAAAACGCTATAGCAATCAGCCCCAGCATTTT	CASSEKRYSNQPQHF
TRBD1	-	TRBV30	TRBJ2-7	TGTGCCTGGACCCAAAGGACAGGGGCGGGGGAGCAGTACTTC	CAWTQRTGAGEQYF
TRBD1	-	TRBV6-5	TRBJ2-7	TGTGCCAGCACCCCAGGGGGCTCCGAGCAGTACTTC	CASTPGGSEQYF
TRBD1	few	TRBV27	TRBJ2-7	TGTGCCAGCAGTGAACCGGGACAGGGGCGGAACGAGCAGTACTTC	CASSEPGQGRNEQYF
-	-	TRBV6-5	TRBJ1-5	TGTGCCAGCAGCGACGGGGGGAAGCCCCAGCATTTT	CASSDGGKPQHF
-	-	TRBV27	TRBJ2-7	TGTGCCAGCAGTTTATCGGCCTCCCGGACAAGATCTTACGAGCAGTACTTC	CASSLSASRTRSYEQYF
-	-	TRBV29-1	TRBJ1-4	TGCAGCGTTGGCTCGGGTGAAAAACTGTTTTTT	CSVGSGEKLFF
TRBD2	once	TRBV4-1	TRBJ2-3	TGCGCCAGCAGCCCAACCCGAGCGGGAGCCAGCACAGATACGCAGTATTTT	CASSPTRAGASTDTQYF
-	-	TRBV18	TRBJ1-5	TGTGCCAGCTCACCAGAGGGTGGCAATCAGCCCCAGCATTTT	CASSPEGGNQPQHF
-	-	TRBV2	TRBJ2-3	TGTGCCAGCAGTGAAGGGTCTAGATCTGGAGATACGCAGTATTTT	CASSEGSRSGDTQYF
TRBD2	-	TRBV14	TRBJ2-7	TGTGCCAGCAGCCAAGGCCTAGCGGGCTTCTACGAGCAGTACTTC	CASSQGLAGFYEQYF
-	-	TRBV28	TRBJ1-3	TGTGCCAGCAGTTCCCCAGGGGGAAACACCATATATTTT	CASSSPGGNTIYF
TRBD1	few	TRBV13	TRBJ1-1	TGTGCCAGCAGCCTACTGGGACAGATGAACACTGAAGCTTTCTTT	CASSLLGQMNTEAFF
TRBD2	-	TRBV19	TRBJ2-5	TGTGCCAGTAGTACCGGCCCACTAGCGAACCAAGAGACCCAGTACTTC	CASSTGPLANQETQYF
TRBD2	-	TRBV7-7	TRBJ2-1	TGTGCCAGCAGCCCGGGACTAGCGGGACTAGGTTCCTACAATGAGCAGTTCTTC	CASSPGLAGLGSYNEQFF
TRBD1	-	TRBV18	TRBJ1-4	TGTGCCAGCTCACCGAGGGACAGTAATGAAAAACTGTTTTTT	CASSPRDSNEKLFF
-	few	TRBV4-1	TRBJ1-1	TGCGCCAGCAGCCAAGAGGCGGGTGCTGTCACTGAAGCTTTCTTT	CASSQEAGAVTEAFF